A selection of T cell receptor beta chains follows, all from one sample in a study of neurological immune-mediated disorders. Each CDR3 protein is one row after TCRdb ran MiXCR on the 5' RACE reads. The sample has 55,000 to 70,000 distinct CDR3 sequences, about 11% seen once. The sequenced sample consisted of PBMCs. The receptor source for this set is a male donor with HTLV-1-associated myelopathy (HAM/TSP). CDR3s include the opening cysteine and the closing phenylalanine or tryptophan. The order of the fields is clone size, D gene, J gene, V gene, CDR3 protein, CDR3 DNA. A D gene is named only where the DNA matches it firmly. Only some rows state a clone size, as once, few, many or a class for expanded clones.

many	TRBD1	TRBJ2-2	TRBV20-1	CSAPDRDRGTGELFF	TGCAGTGCACCCGACCGGGACAGGGGTACCGGGGAGCTGTTTTTT
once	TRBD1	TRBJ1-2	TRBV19	CASSTRDRGPINYGYTF	TGTGCCAGTAGTACCCGGGACAGGGGGCCGATTAACTATGGCTACACCTTC
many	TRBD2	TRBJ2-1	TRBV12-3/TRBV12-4	CASSPGTSWGEQFF	TGTGCCAGCAGTCCCGGGACTAGCTGGGGTGAGCAGTTCTTC
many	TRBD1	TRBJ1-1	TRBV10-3	CAISESNRGRDEAFF	TGTGCCATCAGTGAGTCAAACAGGGGGCGAGATGAAGCTTTCTTT
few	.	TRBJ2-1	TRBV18	CASSRESSYNEQFF	TGTGCCAGCTCACGGGAGAGCTCCTACAATGAGCAGTTCTTC
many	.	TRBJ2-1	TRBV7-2	CASSPLGGFNEQFF	TGTGCCAGCAGCCCCCTTGGGGGCTTCAATGAGCAGTTCTTC
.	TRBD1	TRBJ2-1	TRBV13	CASRDRARNEQFF	TGTGCCAGCAGGGACAGGGCCCGGAATGAGCAGTTCTTC
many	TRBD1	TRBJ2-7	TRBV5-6	CASSLGQGVGEQYF	TGTGCCAGCAGCCTTGGACAGGGGGTGGGCGAGCAGTACTTC
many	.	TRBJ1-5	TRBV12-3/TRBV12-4	CASSRSTSNQPQHF	TGTGCCAGCAGCCGCTCAACTAGCAATCAGCCCCAGCATTTT
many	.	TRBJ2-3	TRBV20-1	CSAPSLGTDTQYF	TGCAGTGCTCCCTCTTTGGGCACAGATACGCAGTATTTT
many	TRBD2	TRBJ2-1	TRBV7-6	CASSGRGRGGGNEQFF	TGTGCCAGCAGCGGTCGAGGGCGCGGGGGGGGCAATGAGCAGTTCTTC
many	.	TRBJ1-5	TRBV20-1	CSARGGWGSQPQHF	TGCAGTGCTAGAGGCGGGTGGGGAAGTCAGCCCCAGCATTTT
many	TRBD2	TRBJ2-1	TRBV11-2	CASSTSGTRADEQFF	TGTGCCAGCAGCACCTCCGGGACTAGAGCCGATGAGCAGTTCTTC
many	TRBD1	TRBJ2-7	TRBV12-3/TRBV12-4	CASSWGQNYEQYF	TGTGCCAGCAGTTGGGGACAGAACTACGAGCAGTACTTC
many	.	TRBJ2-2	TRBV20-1	CSASGRANTGELFF	TGCAGTGCGAGTGGTAGGGCGAACACCGGGGAGCTGTTTTTT
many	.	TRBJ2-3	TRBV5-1	CASRTSTDTQYF	TGCGCCAGCAGAACTAGCACAGATACGCAGTATTTT
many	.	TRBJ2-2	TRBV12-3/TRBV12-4	CASSLSGELFF	TGTGCCAGCAGTCTATCCGGGGAGCTGTTTTTT
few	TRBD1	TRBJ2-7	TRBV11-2	CASGRTGNRAEQYF	TGTGCCAGCGGCAGGACAGGAAACCGGGCCGAGCAGTACTTC
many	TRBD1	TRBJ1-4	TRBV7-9	CASRPDRGEKLFF	TGTGCCAGCAGACCGGACAGGGGTGAAAAACTGTTTTTT
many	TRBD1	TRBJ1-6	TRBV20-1	CSARPHSGQGNSPLHF	TGCAGTGCTAGACCCCATTCAGGACAGGGTAATTCACCCCTCCACTTT
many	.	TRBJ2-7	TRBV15	CATSREGSYEQYF	TGTGCCACCAGCAGAGAGGGGAGCTACGAGCAGTACTTC
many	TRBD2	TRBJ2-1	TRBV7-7	CASSPWRGTSGGNEQFF	TGTGCTAGCAGCCCGTGGCGGGGGACTAGCGGGGGTAATGAGCAGTTCTTC
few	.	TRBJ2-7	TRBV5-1	CASSQDTGQYF	TGCGCCAGCAGCCAAGACACCGGGCAGTACTTC
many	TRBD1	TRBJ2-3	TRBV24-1	CATSPSGGQGAPDTQYF	TGTGCCACCTCCCCTAGTGGGGGGCAGGGGGCCCCAGATACGCAGTATTTT
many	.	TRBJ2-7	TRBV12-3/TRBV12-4	CASSPLGGAYEQYF	TGTGCCAGCAGTCCCCTCGGAGGGGCCTACGAGCAGTACTTC
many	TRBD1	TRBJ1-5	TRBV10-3	CAIQGARNQPQHF	TGTGCCATACAGGGGGCTCGCAATCAGCCCCAGCATTTT